This entry is about one T cell receptor beta chain. The antigen is not known. The entry originates in a study of cytomegalovirus exposure and HLA in healthy donors. J lost 5 bases, V lost 4 bases, and 8 bases had no gene match. This CDR3 has 14 amino acids. Germline V lookup: CDR1 SQVTM, CDR2 ANQGSEA. Sequenced by immunoSEQ multiplex PCR; TCRdb stores in-frame clones only, minus some. The sample lists some 77,000 clones, roughly 94% occurring once. Whole-study findings and limits: First-cohort TCR clusters tended to co-occur in the 120 or so validation repertoires, a later analysis found. Overall, under 200 TCR beta chains were annotated as cytomegalovirus-associated.

The donors were members of the validation cohort, which comprised around 110 subjects and was separate from the first cohort of 670 or so subjects. The V and J genes are TRBV29-1 and TRBJ2-3; 8 bases line up with TRBD1. The sequenced sample was PBMCs. The TCR originated in a man between 18 and 29 years old in good health and CMV-seropositive. The CDR3 reads CSVGVRGQVDTQYF. CDR3 nucleotides: TGCAGCGTTGGGGTCAGGGGGCAGGTAGATACGCAGTATTTT.